The 27 T cell receptor beta chains below were found in one sample sequenced in a study of T cells in Graves' hyperthyroidism and ophthalmopathy. TCR beta CDR3 regions were amplified from RNA transcripts. RT-PCR in the first round (using the HTBI primer set) targeted the TCR CDR3. TCRdb independently ran MiXCR on the multiplex PCR reads; one entry per CDR3 protein. Counted here are 450,000 to 550,000 distinct CDR3 sequences, less than 25% occurring once; the ten biggest clones make up 11%. The sequenced material came from blood. The receptors were sampled from a young woman with Graves' ophthalmopathy.

This clonotype was counted at least ten times. CDR3 DNA sequence: TGTGCCAGCAGTTACTCGAGACAGGGAGGCTACGAGCAGTACTTC. This sequence encodes CASSYSRQGGYEQYF. J is TRBJ2-7 and V is TRBV6-5; the D gene is possibly TRBD1 (7 bases). Trimming took off 0 bases at V and 3 bases at J, with 12 bases between the two ends. CDR1 and CDR2 (germline): MNHEY, SVGAGI. This CDR3 is built from 15 residues.

This clonotype was counted many times. This chain links TRBV12-3 or TRBV12-4 with TRBJ1-2; D gene unclear. The CDR3 has 13 amino acids. Trimming shortened V by 7 bases and J by 4 bases, and 13 bases separated the two germline ends. CDR3 sequence: CASIRPGSYGYTF. CDR3 coding DNA: TGTGCCAGCATTCGGCCCGGTAGCTATGGCTACACCTTC.

This clonotype came up a few times. The rearrangement joins TRBV6-2 or TRBV6-3 to TRBJ2-7; TRBD1 matches at 9 bases. The CDR3 runs to 16 residues. V lost 2 bases to trimming and J lost 0 bases; unmatched junction nucleotides: 5. The germline gives CDR1 MNHEY, CDR2 SVGEGT. The DNA of the CDR3 is TGTGCCAGCAGTTACCAGACAGGGGGATCCTCCTACGAGCAGTACTTC. Residues: CASSYQTGGSSYEQYF.

This clonotype was observed at least ten times. The rearrangement links TRBV30 to TRBJ1-1; D remains ambiguous. V was cut by 4 bases and J by 5 bases, with 5 bases left in between. There are 10 residues in the CDR3. Germline V lookup: CDR1 GTSNPN, CDR2 SVGIG (reference sequence). The CDR3 here is CAWIQTEAFF. The CDR3 nucleotides read TGTGCCTGGATACAAACTGAAGCTTTCTTT.

This clonotype was detected many times. The V gene is TRBV7-8, the J gene TRBJ2-7; tentatively, D is TRBD1 (6 bases). The germline V gene has CDR1 SGHVS and CDR2 FQNEAQ. Trimming took off 1 base at V and 5 bases at J, with 15 bases between the two ends. This CDR3 has 15 residues. The CDR3 DNA follows: TGTGCCAGCAGCTTAGTGTTGGGGGCGAAGGACGAGCAGTACTTC. It encodes CASSLVLGAKDEQYF.

Many counts were recorded for this clonotype. J is TRBJ1-6 and V is TRBV7-9; 7 nucleotides agree with TRBD1. Trimming cost V 4 bases and J 0 bases; bases outside gene matches: 3. Germline loops: CDR1 SEHNR, CDR2 FQNEAQ (reference sequence). The CDR3 runs to 16 residues. The CDR3, as DNA: TGTGCCAGCAGCTCGGGACAGAGCTCCTATAATTCACCCCTCCACTTT. Protein product: CASSSGQSSYNSPLHF.

The V gene is TRBV6-1, the J gene TRBJ1-6; no clear D gene. The ends were cut back, 6 bases at V and 4 bases at J, with 13 bases in the middle. CDR3 size: 15 residues. The germline gives CDR1 MNHNS, CDR2 SASEGT. This CDR3 is CASRDRAAYNSPLHF. Here the CDR3 DNA reads TGTGCCAGCAGAGACCGGGCCGCGTATAATTCACCCCTCCACTTT.

Remarks on this clonotype: Compared with germline, one end of the junction differs, possibly owing to a read error. V and J are TRBV13 and TRBJ1-3, with no clear D. The CDR3 extends over 14 amino acids. The germline gives CDR1 PRHDT, CDR2 FYEKMQ (reference sequence). As DNA, the CDR3 is TGTGCCAGCAGCTTAGAAAACTCTGGAAACACCATATCTTTT. It encodes CASSLENSGNTISF.

The sample holds many counts of this clonotype. Compared with germline, one end of the junction differs, possibly owing to a read error. The V and J genes are TRBV12-3 or TRBV12-4 and TRBJ1-1; D perhaps matches TRBD1 (6 bases). The CDR3 spans 14 residues. The CDR3 region has the DNA TGTGCCAGCAGCTTAGGGGACATCCCGACTGAAGCTTTCTTT. It specifies CASSLGDIPTEAFF.

The CDR3 loop is CASSDQGINTEAFF. CDR3 nucleotide sequence: TGTGCCAGCAGTGATCAGGGTATCAACACTGAAGCTTTCTTT. The chain uses TRBV28 and TRBJ1-1; a possible D gene is TRBD1 (5 bases). The germline V and J ends were trimmed by 5 bases and 2 bases, with 12 bases remaining between them. This CDR3 is built from 14 residues. From germline, CDR1 is MDHEN and CDR2 SYDVKM. Using reference TRBV28 and TRBJ1-1 for the parts outside the CDR3, the full variable domain is DVKVTQSSRYLVKRTGEKVFLECVQDMDHENMFWYRQDPGLGLRLIYFSYDVKMKEKGDIPEGYSVSREKKERFSLILESASTNQTSMYLCASSDQGINTEAFFGQGTRLTVV.

Points on this clonotype: This may be a read error, as it is one base from a much larger clone. This rearrangement joins TRBV28 to TRBJ1-2, with D perhaps TRBD1 (6 bases). The ends were cut back, 7 bases at V and 3 bases at J, with 18 bases in the middle. Germline V gene sequence: CDR1 MDHEN, CDR2 SYDVKM. The CDR3 runs 15 residues. The CDR3 loop is CASINGGGPDYGYTF. CDR3 coding DNA: TGTGCCAGCATCAACGGCGGGGGGCCGGACTATGGCTACACCTTC.

In this sample, this clonotype turned up a few times. The chain joins TRBV9 to TRBJ1-5; D is undetermined. Germline V CDR1 and CDR2: SGDLS, YYNGEE. V lost 0 bases to trimming and J lost 7 bases, with 11 bases between them. CDR3 length: 14 amino acids. CDR3 protein: CASSVGEGRQPQHF. In DNA form, the CDR3 reads TGTGCCAGCAGCGTAGGGGAGGGCCGGCAGCCCCAGCATTTT. The full variable domain, its missing parts supplied by reference TRBV9 and TRBJ1-5, is DSGVTQTPKHLITATGQRVTLRCSPRSGDLSVYWYQQSLDQGLQFLIQYYNGEERAKGNILERFSAQQFPDLHSELNLSSLELGDSALYFCASSVGEGRQPQHFGDGTRLSIL.

This clonotype appeared many times. V is TRBV6-1 and J is TRBJ1-5; TRBD1 might be the D (5 bases). The germline gives CDR1 MNHNS, CDR2 SASEGT. Trimming removed 3 bases at V and 3 bases at J, with 9 bases between. The CDR3 spans 14 residues. CDR3 sequence: CASSEAGNNQPQHF. In DNA form, the CDR3 reads TGTGCCAGCAGTGAGGCAGGGAACAATCAGCCCCAGCATTTT.

V usage is TRBV20-1 and J usage is TRBJ2-5, with D perhaps matching TRBD2 (5 bases). CDR3 length: 15 amino acids. V was cut by 3 bases and J by 0 bases, with 14 bases left in between. The germline gives CDR1 DFQATT, CDR2 SNEGSKA (reference sequence). In nucleotides, the CDR3 is TGCAGTGCTAGGAAGGCGGGCTGGTACCAAGAGACCCAGTACTTC. It is translated as CSARKAGWYQETQYF.

This clonotype was seen more than once but under ten times. Being one base from a much bigger clone, this may be a read error. The chain recombines TRBV2 with TRBJ1-1; 8 nucleotides agree with TRBD1. This CDR3 comprises 13 residues. Germline V lookup: CDR1 SNHLY, CDR2 FYNNEI. Trimming took 7 bases from V and 3 from J; bases not matched to a gene: 4. The CDR3 loop is CASTTDRDTEAFF. For the CDR3, the DNA is TGTGCCAGCACCACGGACAGGGACACTGAAGCTTTCTTT.

The J gene is TRBJ2-7, the V gene TRBV29-1, with 7 nucleotides matching TRBD1. After removal of 6 bases from V and 2 bases from J, the junction contained 4 bases not matched to a gene. The CDR3 totals 12 residues. CDR1 is SQVTM and CDR2 is ANQGSEA in the germline V gene. The CDR3 reads CSVRQGPYEQYF. The CDR3 DNA follows: TGCAGCGTCCGACAGGGCCCCTACGAGCAGTACTTC.

This clonotype has a count of ten or more. The rearrangement links TRBV6-5 to TRBJ1-1; D unresolved. Germline lookup yields CDR1 MNHEY and CDR2 SVGAGI. The CDR3 covers 13 residues. The V gene lost 5 bases and the J gene lost 4 bases, with 11 bases spanning the gap. CDR3 nucleotide sequence: TGTGCCAGCAGTACCCGCCCCGCCACTGAAGCTTTCTTT. Amino acids: CASSTRPATEAFF.

This clonotype appeared many times. The rearrangement joins TRBV15 to TRBJ2-7, with D tentatively TRBD1 (5 bases). Germline V CDR1 and CDR2: LNHNV, YYDKDF (reference sequence). The CDR3 is 16 residues long. Trimming took 0 bases from V and 0 from J, leaving 12 bases between them. The CDR3 DNA reads TGTGCCACCAGCAGAGATCTGGCAGGGCCCTCCTACGAGCAGTACTTC. Translating it yields CATSRDLAGPSYEQYF. Combining the CDR3 with reference TRBV15 and TRBJ2-7 gives the whole variable domain DAMVIQNPRYQVTQFGKPVTLSCSQTLNHNVMYWYQQKSSQAPKLLFHYYDKDFNNEADTPDNFQSRRPNTSFCFLDIRSPGLGDTAMYLCATSRDLAGPSYEQYFGPGTRLTVT.

The chain employs TRBV28 and TRBJ1-6; D unclear. Trimming took off 6 bases at V and 14 bases at J, with 11 bases between the two ends. CDR3 size: 11 residues. Germline CDR1 is MDHEN and CDR2 is SYDVKM. CDR3 sequence: CASSRSAALHF. Here the CDR3 DNA reads TGTGCCAGCAGCCGGAGCGCGGCCCTCCACTTT.

The rearrangement uses TRBV5-1 and TRBJ1-2, with no clear D. This CDR3 contains 14 residues. Germline assignment: CDR1 SGHRS and CDR2 YFSETQ. V was shortened by 2 bases and J by 6 bases, with 14 bases between the two germline ends. The CDR3 region is CASSFNRADHGYTF. CDR3 nucleotide sequence: TGCGCCAGCAGCTTTAATAGGGCCGACCATGGCTACACCTTC.

The chain carries TRBV6-1 and TRBJ1-2, with D perhaps matching TRBD1 (5 bases). Trimming pared 4 bases from V and 6 bases from J, leaving 15 bases between. This CDR3 region has 14 residues. The germline V gene encodes CDR1 MNHNS and CDR2 SASEGT. The CDR3: CASSAPGVGDGYTF. CDR3 coding DNA: TGTGCCAGCAGTGCCCCCGGTGTGGGGGATGGCTACACCTTC.

Notes on this clonotype: Being one base from a much bigger clone, this may be a read error. The V call is TRBV11-2, the J call TRBJ2-7; 8 positions agree with TRBD2. This CDR3 is 14 amino acids long. CDR1 and CDR2 (germline): SGHAT, FQNNGV. The CDR3 DNA reads as TGTGTCAGCAGCCAAGGGAGCGGGGGTGGCGAGCAGTACTTC. It codes for CVSSQGSGGGEQYF. The variable domain in full, completed from reference TRBV11-2 and TRBJ2-7, reads EAGVAQSPRYKIIEKRQSVAFWCNPISGHATLYWYQQILGQGPKLLIQFQNNGVVDDSQLPKDRFSAERLKGVDSTLKIQPAKLEDSAVYLCVSSQGSGGGEQYFGPGTRLTVT.

The CDR3 DNA reads as TGTGCCAGCAGAGCCAACAGGGGGATTCAGCCCCAGCATTTT. Translation: CASRANRGIQPQHF. The V gene is TRBV6-1, the J gene TRBJ1-5; 8 bases align to TRBD1. The length of the CDR3 is 14 residues. The J segment lost 6 bases and the V segment lost 6 bases, leaving 7 bases of the junction unmatched. The V gene's germline CDR1 is MNHNS and CDR2 SASEGT.

The V and J genes are TRBV12-3 or TRBV12-4 and TRBJ1-1, with no clear D. Trimming pared 6 bases from V and 2 bases from J, leaving 10 bases between. The CDR3 has 13 residues. CDR3 nucleotides: TGTGCCAGCAGCCAACAGATAAACACTGAAGCTTTCTTT. Its translation is CASSQQINTEAFF.

The V and J genes are TRBV19 and TRBJ1-2; 8 bases are a match to TRBD1. V lost 8 bases, J lost 4 bases, and 9 bases stayed unmatched. The CDR3 spans 14 residues. Germline CDR1 is LNHDA and CDR2 is SQIVND (reference sequence). The CDR3 protein is CASAWTGQVYGYTF. The CDR3 nucleotides are TGTGCCAGTGCCTGGACAGGGCAAGTCTATGGCTACACCTTC. Drawing the rest from reference TRBV19 and TRBJ1-2, the complete variable domain is DGGITQSPKYLFRKEGQNVTLSCEQNLNHDAMYWYRQDPGQGLRLIYYSQIVNDFQKGDIAEGYSVSREKKESFPLTVTSAQKNPTAFYLCASAWTGQVYGYTFGSGTRLTVV.

The table lists this clonotype with many counts. J is TRBJ1-2 and V is TRBV7-2; no clear D. Trimming took off 5 bases at V and 3 bases at J, with 10 bases between the two ends. This CDR3 region has 13 residues. Germline V CDR1 and CDR2: SGHTA, FQGNSA. CDR3 sequence: CASSQSGDYGYTF. CDR3 bases: TGTGCCAGCAGCCAAAGCGGCGACTATGGCTACACCTTC.

This clonotype was seen ten or more times. The J gene is TRBJ1-3, the V gene TRBV6-2 or TRBV6-3; a weak D match, TRBD1 (5 bases). Deletions cut 2 bases from V and 1 base from J, with 30 bases between. This CDR3 contains 22 residues. Per germline, CDR1 MNHEY and CDR2 SVGEGT. This chain's CDR3 is CASSYLTWGREPDKSSGNTIYF. CDR3 sequence (DNA): TGTGCCAGCAGTTACCTCACATGGGGCAGGGAACCCGATAAGTCTTCTGGAAACACCATATATTTT.